These 29 T cell receptor beta chains were sequenced from one sample in a study of blood T cell repertoires in COVID-19. Sequencing was performed with immunoSEQ multiplex PCR; in TCRdb, only in-frame clones are kept and a portion is missing. The sample yields some 86,000 clones, 70% to 90% seen once. Sequenced input: peripheral blood. All receptors come from a woman aged 70-85 years with acute or convalescent COVID-19.

The rearrangement links TRBV7-8 to TRBJ2-7; 8 bases agree with TRBD1. V dropped 5 bases and J dropped 5; count of bases not matched to a gene: 8. The CDR3 totals 14 residues. Per germline, CDR1 SGHVS and CDR2 FQNEAQ. DNA of the CDR3: TGTGCCAGCAGCCCACAGACAGGGGCGAACGAGCAGTACGTC. This gives the protein CASSPQTGANEQYV.

The table lists this clone with a few counts. J is TRBJ1-2 and V is TRBV30; D is undetermined. The germline V and J ends were trimmed by 6 bases and 4 bases, with 9 bases remaining between them. CDR1 GTSNPN and CDR2 SVGIG come from the germline V gene (reference sequence). CDR3 length equals 11 residues. DNA of the CDR3: TGTGCCTGCTACGTCCTCTATGGCTACACCTTC. This codes for CACYVLYGYTF.

The chain carries TRBV15 and TRBJ2-5; 9 nucleotides agree with TRBD1. V gave up 0 bases and J gave up 1 base; unmatched junction bases: 6. Germline CDR1 LNHNV, CDR2 YYDKDF (reference sequence). The CDR3 is 17 residues long. The CDR3 spells CATSREGYRGPQETQYF. The CDR3 DNA follows: TGTGCCACCAGCAGAGAAGGCTACAGGGGGCCCCAAGAGACCCAGTACTTC.

V and J are TRBV7-9 and TRBJ2-2, with D possibly TRBD1 on 5 matching bases. The CDR3 has 13 residues. V lost 3 bases to trimming and J lost 5 bases, with 7 bases between them. Germline CDR1 is SEHNR and CDR2 is FQNEAQ (reference sequence). In nucleotides, the CDR3 is TGTGCCAGCAGCTTTTCAGGGACCGGGGAGCTGTTTTTT. Encoded protein: CASSFSGTGELFF. Full variable domain (outside the CDR3, taken from reference TRBV7-9 and TRBJ2-2): DTGVSQNPRHKITKRGQNVTFRCDPISEHNRLYWYRQTLGQGPEFLTYFQNEAQLEKSRLLSDRFSAERPKGSFSTLEIQRTEQGDSAMYLCASSFSGTGELFFGEGSRLTVL.

This clone was found a few times. This chain's CDR3 is CASSLSGTTSSYNEQFF. The DNA for the CDR3 is TGCGCCAGCAGCCTTTCTGGGACTACAAGCTCCTACAATGAGCAGTTCTTC. The V gene is TRBV4-1, the J gene TRBJ2-1, with TRBD2 matching 7 bases. The CDR3 consists of 17 residues. With V trimmed by 4 bases and J by 0 bases, 9 bases remained unmatched. The germline V gene has CDR1 MGHRA and CDR2 YSYEKL.

This rearrangement joins TRBV4-3 to TRBJ1-4; 9 bases align to TRBD1. The germline V gene has CDR1 LGHNA and CDR2 YSLEER. The V gene end was trimmed by 0 bases and the J gene end by 8 bases; junction bases not matched to a gene: 7. The CDR3 is made up of 16 amino acids. The CDR3 loop is CASSQEWDRVGEKLFF. CDR3 nucleotide sequence: TGCGCCAGCAGCCAAGAATGGGACAGGGTCGGAGAAAAACTGTTTTTT.

The V and J genes are TRBV30 and TRBJ2-2; D may be TRBD2 (5 bases). V lost 2 bases to trimming and J lost 5 bases, with 9 bases between them. This CDR3 comprises 13 residues. Per the germline V gene, CDR1 is GTSNPN and CDR2 is SVGIG (reference sequence). The CDR3 nucleotides are TGTGCCTGGAGTTTATCGGGGACCGGGGAGCTGTTTTTT. Encoded protein: CAWSLSGTGELFF. The full variable domain, in which reference TRBV30 and TRBJ2-2 provide the parts outside the CDR3, is SQTIHQWPATLVQPVGSPLSLECTVEGTSNPNLYWYRQAAGRGLQLLFYSVGIGQISSEVPQNLSASRPQDRQFILSSKKLLLSDSGFYLCAWSLSGTGELFFGEGSRLTVL.

This clone was detected once. The chain links TRBV27 to TRBJ1-1, with D hard to call. This CDR3 spans 13 amino acids. V was trimmed by 4 bases and J by 3 bases, leaving 9 bases between them. From germline, CDR1 is MNHEY and CDR2 SMNVEV (reference sequence). CDR3 in amino acids: CASSWATDTEAFF. The CDR3 region has the DNA TGTGCCAGCAGTTGGGCAACGGACACTGAAGCTTTCTTT.

The chain employs TRBV5-5 and TRBJ1-4, with D unresolved. Per germline, CDR1 SGHKS and CDR2 YYEKEE (reference sequence). Trimming shortened V by 4 bases and J by 8 bases, and 15 bases separated the two germline ends. The CDR3 covers 14 residues. CDR3 coding DNA: TGTGCCAGCAGCCTGAGGCAGGACTCAGAAAAACTGTTTTTT. Amino acid sequence: CASSLRQDSEKLFF.

The CDR3 nucleotides read TGTGCCAGCAGTTCGGGCAGGGCTCCGGACACCGGGGAGCTGTTTTTT. This gives the protein CASSSGRAPDTGELFF. The chain carries TRBV6-5 and TRBJ2-2; maybe TRBD1 (5 bases). CDR1 and CDR2 from the germline V gene are MNHEY and SVGAGI. With 4 bases removed from V and 3 bases from J, the gap between germline ends came to 15 bases. The CDR3 is 16 amino acids.

The V call is TRBV7-2, the J call TRBJ2-7, with no clear D. CDR3 length: 13 amino acids. Trimming removed 5 bases at V and 0 bases at J, with 8 bases between. Germline V gene lookup returns CDR1 SGHTA and CDR2 FQGNSA. Here the CDR3 reads CASSPQYSYEQYV. The CDR3 region has the DNA TGTGCCAGCAGCCCACAGTACTCCTACGAGCAGTACGTC.

The chain is built from TRBV6-2 or TRBV6-3 and TRBJ2-1; 10 positions agree with TRBD1. J gave up 2 bases and V 5 bases, and 3 bases lay outside the gene matches. The CDR3 is made up of 15 amino acids. Germline V gene data show CDR1 as MNHEY and CDR2 as SVGEGT. CDR3 region: CASSRTGGTYNEQFF. Written as DNA, the CDR3 is TGTGCCAGCAGTCGGACAGGGGGGACCTACAATGAGCAGTTCTTC.

CDR3 amino acids: CASSLAALEGSGYTF. The CDR3 nucleotides are TGTGCCAGCAGCTTAGCGGCACTGGAGGGGAGTGGCTACACCTTC. The chain couples TRBV7-2 to TRBJ1-2, with TRBD1 as a possible D gene (5 bases). Germline CDR1 SGHTA, CDR2 FQGNSA. Trimming removed 0 bases from V and 7 bases from J, with 15 bases in between. This CDR3 region has 15 residues.

J is TRBJ2-4 and V is TRBV4-2; TRBD2 matches 10 bases. The CDR3 consists of 17 residues. V trimming: 3 bases; J trimming: 1 base; junction bases outside the gene matches: 6. Germline V gene sequence: CDR1 LGHNA, CDR2 YNFKEQ. For the CDR3, the DNA is TGTGCCAGCAGCCAGGCCACTAGCGGGACGGCCAAAAACATTCAGTACTTC. Its translation: CASSQATSGTAKNIQYF.

The chain carries TRBV19 and TRBJ1-5; no clear D. V was pared by 5 bases and J by 11 bases, with 22 bases between. Per germline, CDR1 LNHDA and CDR2 SQIVND (reference sequence). This CDR3 contains 15 residues. The CDR3 DNA reads as TGTGCCAGTAGTTCCTATGAGGCGGGGATTGAGGCCCAGCATTTT. Encoded protein: CASSSYEAGIEAQHF.

The chain links TRBV6-5 to TRBJ1-2; 8 bases are a match to TRBD1. Trimming removed 8 bases from V and 4 bases from J; junction bases left unmatched: 6. The CDR3 runs 13 residues. Germline V gives CDR1 MNHEY, CDR2 SVGAGI. The CDR3 DNA reads TGTGCCAGCGGTAGGACAGGGCTCTATGGCTACACCTTC. Translated: CASGRTGLYGYTF.

This clone was counted between two and nine times. This same CDR3 is encoded by further DNA sequences in the sample. The chain employs TRBV19 and TRBJ2-2; D call uncertain. The CDR3 is 11 residues long. Trimming shortened V by 7 bases and J by 6 bases, and 6 bases separated the two germline ends. CDR1 and CDR2 (germline): LNHDA, SQIVND (reference sequence). The CDR3 region is CASISAGELFF. The CDR3 bases are TGTGCCAGTATCAGTGCCGGGGAGCTGTTTTTT. The full variable domain, completed using reference TRBV19 and TRBJ2-2, is DGGITQSPKYLFRKEGQNVTLSCEQNLNHDAMYWYRQDPGQGLRLIYYSQIVNDFQKGDIAEGYSVSREKKESFPLTVTSAQKNPTAFYLCASISAGELFFGEGSRLTVL.

The V and J genes are TRBV6-5 and TRBJ1-1; D gene unclear. This CDR3 has 14 residues. V was trimmed by 6 bases and J by 0 bases, leaving 11 bases between them. The germline CDR1 and CDR2 sequences are MNHEY and SVGAGI. CDR3: CASRGGYMNTEAFF. The CDR3 DNA sequence: TGTGCCAGCAGGGGCGGGTATATGAACACTGAAGCTTTCTTT.

The V and J genes are TRBV13 and TRBJ1-4; possibly TRBD1 for D (5 bases). In germline, CDR1 is PRHDT, CDR2 FYEKMQ (reference sequence). The CDR3 totals 15 residues. Trimming removed 1 base from V and 8 bases from J, with 14 bases in between. CDR3 nucleotides: TGTGCCAGCAGCTTAGTATCGGCAGGGCGGGAAAAACTGTTTTTT. Its protein is CASSLVSAGREKLFF.

This clone was seen only once. The V gene is TRBV28, the J gene TRBJ2-3, with D maybe TRBD1 (5 bases). This CDR3 contains 15 residues. The germline V gene has CDR1 MDHEN and CDR2 SYDVKM. Trimming took 6 bases from V and 2 from J, leaving 15 bases between them. The chain's CDR3 is CASSPLGHHTDTQYF. The CDR3 nucleotides read TGTGCCAGCAGCCCACTCGGACACCACACAGATACGCAGTATTTT.

V and J are TRBV18 and TRBJ1-1; 9 bases agree with TRBD1. The length of the CDR3 is 13 residues. The germline gives CDR1 KGHSH, CDR2 LQKENI. J gave up 8 bases and V 8 bases, and 9 bases lay outside the gene matches. The CDR3 here is CASRGGQGTEAFF. The CDR3, as DNA: TGTGCCAGCCGGGGAGGACAGGGGACCGAAGCTTTCTTT.

This clone showed up just once. The chain couples TRBV10-3 to TRBJ2-1; TRBD2 agrees at 13 bases. Trimming removed 3 bases from V and 5 bases from J; junction bases left unmatched: 7. The CDR3 runs 17 residues. Germline loops: CDR1 ENHRY, CDR2 SYGVKD. In DNA, the CDR3 is TGTGCCATCAGTGACCGGACTAGCGGGAGACTAGACAATGAGCAGTTCTTC. Its translation is CAISDRTSGRLDNEQFF.

This clone turned up a few times. The chain couples TRBV28 to TRBJ2-2, with D tentatively TRBD1 (6 bases). Germline V gene data show CDR1 as MDHEN and CDR2 as SYDVKM. V lost 5 bases and J lost 8, with 9 bases in between. The CDR3 runs to 12 residues. CDR3 sequence: CASSPTGGELFF. In DNA form, the CDR3 reads TGTGCCAGCAGTCCCACAGGGGGGGAGCTGTTTTTT.

A single count supports this clone. This sequence joins TRBV6-2 or TRBV6-3 and TRBJ2-1; 8 bases are a match to TRBD2. Trimming removed 0 bases from V and 6 bases from J; junction bases left unmatched: 13. CDR1 is MNHEY, CDR2 SVGEGT, per germline. The CDR3 spans 18 residues. The CDR3 loop reads CASSYSLAGPRSANEQFF. The CDR3 DNA is TGTGCCAGCAGTTACTCCCTAGCGGGTCCCCGGTCTGCCAATGAGCAGTTCTTC.

This chain connects TRBV19 to TRBJ2-7; maybe TRBD1 (6 bases). V was trimmed by 3 bases and J by 3 bases, leaving 9 bases between them. This CDR3 comprises 13 residues. Germline lookup yields CDR1 LNHDA and CDR2 SQIVND (reference sequence). The CDR3 loop is CASSMGTNYEQYV. The CDR3 DNA reads as TGTGCCAGTAGTATGGGGACAAACTACGAGCAGTACGTC.

This chain links TRBV7-9 with TRBJ2-3; D possibly corresponds to TRBD2 (5 bases). V was trimmed by 6 bases and J by 7 bases, leaving 14 bases between them. Germline-derived CDR1 and CDR2 are SEHNR and FQNEAQ (reference sequence). The CDR3 totals 13 residues. CDR3 DNA sequence: TGTGCCAGCAGAGCGGATGGGCATAATACGCAGTATTTT. This gives the protein CASRADGHNTQYF. Complete variable domain (other parts from reference TRBV7-9 and TRBJ2-3): DTGVSQNPRHKITKRGQNVTFRCDPISEHNRLYWYRQTLGQGPEFLTYFQNEAQLEKSRLLSDRFSAERPKGSFSTLEIQRTEQGDSAMYLCASRADGHNTQYFGPGTRLTVL.

In DNA, the CDR3 is TGTGCCTGGAGTTGGGGACAGGACTACGAGCAGTACGTC. It translates to CAWSWGQDYEQYV. This chain joins TRBV30 and TRBJ2-7; TRBD1 matches at 8 bases. CDR3 length: 13 amino acids. Germline V lookup: CDR1 GTSNPN, CDR2 SVGIG (reference sequence). Germline trimming cut 2 bases from V and 3 bases from J; bases unmatched to any gene: 3.

This sequence joins TRBV29-1 and TRBJ1-1, with 9 bases fitting TRBD1. The V segment lost 7 bases and the J segment 5 bases; nucleotides outside the gene matches: 8. This CDR3 has 13 residues. Germline CDR1 SQVTM, CDR2 ANQGSEA. Here the CDR3 reads CSASTGGLTEAFF. The CDR3 region has the DNA TGCAGCGCCTCGACAGGGGGTCTGACTGAAGCTTTCTTT.

This clone was counted between two and nine times. V usage is TRBV7-9 and J usage is TRBJ1-2; D possibly corresponds to TRBD1 (6 bases). Germline-derived CDR1 and CDR2 are SEHNR and FQNEAQ (reference sequence). The CDR3 runs to 15 residues. V lost 3 bases to trimming and J lost 4 bases, with 15 bases between them. CDR3 DNA sequence: TGTGCCAGCAGCTTCGCTACCACAGGGAGCTATGGCTACACCTTC. Translation gives CASSFATTGSYGYTF.